A single sample is the source of the 4 T cell receptor beta chains below, sequenced in a study of blood T cell repertoires in COVID-19. Clones were sequenced by immunoSEQ multiplex PCR, and TCRdb holds only the in-frame ones, with some missing. The table has 220,000 or so clones, about 87% seen once. What was sequenced was PBMCs or T cells enriched from blood (not recorded which). These receptors were collected from a middle-aged man who had been exposed to COVID-19.

V is TRBV5-1 and J is TRBJ2-2; the match to TRBD2 covers 7 bases. CDR3 length: 15 residues. Losses at the gene ends were 1 base for V and 8 bases for J; bases not matched to a gene: 8. CDR1 and CDR2 from the germline V gene are SGHRS and YFSETQ. CDR3 amino acids: CASSLLLAAGGELFF. CDR3 sequence (DNA): TGCGCCAGCAGCTTGTTGCTAGCGGCCGGGGGGGAGCTGTTTTTT.

This chain links TRBV9 with TRBJ2-1; 8 bases map to TRBD2. After removal of 0 bases from V and 3 bases from J, the junction contained 2 bases not matched to a gene. There are 15 residues in the CDR3. The germline V gene has CDR1 SGDLS and CDR2 YYNGEE. The CDR3 DNA follows: TGTGCCAGCAGCGTAGATAGCGGGATCTACAATGAGCAGTTCTTC. Residues: CASSVDSGIYNEQFF.

This clone showed up just once. The chain recombines TRBV29-1 with TRBJ1-1; D is possibly TRBD1 (5 bases). The CDR3 covers 13 residues. V was trimmed by 6 bases and J by 1 base, leaving 12 bases between them. Germline assignment: CDR1 SQVTM and CDR2 ANQGSEA. CDR3: CSVTRQTNTEAFF. CDR3 nucleotide sequence: TGCAGCGTAACTCGACAGACGAACACTGAAGCTTTCTTT.

The chain joins TRBV5-1 to TRBJ1-2, with D possibly being TRBD1 (5 bases). This CDR3 has 13 amino acids. Germline CDR1 reads SGHRS; CDR2 reads YFSETQ. The V gene lost 1 base and the J gene lost 3 bases, with 7 bases spanning the gap. Here the CDR3 reads CASSLIGDYGYTF. CDR3 in DNA: TGCGCCAGCAGCTTGATAGGGGACTATGGCTACACCTTC.